These 14 T cell receptor beta chains share one sample of origin, sequenced in a study of tumor-infiltrating lymphocytes in primary liver carcinoma. For blood RNA, unsorted whole blood served as the source, and germline DNA was extracted too. The researchers produced TCR beta cDNA from around 0.5 ug total RNA with a constant-region primer. Sequencing libraries for TCR beta derived from three nested multiplex PCR rounds that used slightly modified ARM-PCR. With TRBV1-TRBV30 forward primers and a C-beta reverse primer, the first two PCR rounds were run for 10 cycles each. TCRdb used MiXCR to reprocess the multiplex PCR reads, holding one entry per CDR3 protein. The data hold just over 300,000 distinct CDR3 sequences, with approximately 58% observed a single time. The sequenced sample consisted of peripheral blood. Receptor source: a woman aged 25 to 39 with primary liver carcinoma and hepatitis B virus infection.

Only a few counts were recorded for this clonotype. The rearrangement joins TRBV7-2 to TRBJ2-1; D gene ambiguous. This CDR3 has 13 residues. From germline, CDR1 is SGHTA and CDR2 FQGNSA. Between the trimmed V and J ends, which lost 1 base and 6 bases, there was a span of 7 bases. CDR3 in amino acids: CASSLGRLNEQFF. The CDR3 coding sequence is TGTGCCAGCAGCTTAGGACGGCTCAATGAGCAGTTCTTC.

As to this clonotype: Germline is not matched at one junction end, which may reflect a read error. CDR3 protein: CASSLPGLAGGGSPDTHYF. CDR3 DNA: TGTGCCAGCAGTCTACCGGGACTAGCGGGAGGGGGGTCGCCAGATACGCACTATTTT. The rearrangement uses TRBV6-5 and TRBJ2-3; TRBD2 matches 16 bases. The CDR3 consists of 19 residues. The germline V gene encodes CDR1 MNHEY and CDR2 SVGAGI.

With regard to this clonotype: A much larger clone differs from this one at a single base, so this may be a read error. V gene TRBV29-1 combines with J gene TRBJ2-4; TRBD2 matches at 13 bases. J lost 2 bases, V lost 6 bases, and 19 bases had no gene match. Germline V gene lookup returns CDR1 SQVTM and CDR2 ANQGSEA. This CDR3 spans 20 amino acids. This CDR3 is CSVGVGTSGEVYLTKNIQYF. The CDR3 DNA follows: TGCAGCGTCGGGGTAGGGACTAGCGGGGAGGTGTATCTAACCAAAAACATTCAGTACTTC. Full variable domain (rest looked up from reference TRBV29-1 and TRBJ2-4): SAVISQKPSRDICQRGTSLTIQCQVDSQVTMMFWYRQQPGQSLTLIATANQGSEATYESGFVIDKFPISRPNLTFSTLTVSNMSPEDSSIYLCSVGVGTSGEVYLTKNIQYFGAGTRLSVL.

Notes on this clonotype: A much larger clone differs from this one at a single base, so this may be a read error. The chain carries TRBV12-5 and TRBJ1-1; maybe TRBD1 (5 bases). Per germline, CDR1 LGHNT and CDR2 FRNRAP. The CDR3 length is 12 residues. Here the CDR3 DNA reads TGTACTAGTGGTTTGGGGACCGGAGAGGCTTTCTTT. Translation gives CTSGLGTGEAFF. Full variable domain (remainder filled in from reference TRBV12-5 and TRBJ1-1): DARVTQTPRHKVTEMGQEVTMRCQPILGHNTVFWYRQTMMQGLELLAYFRNRAPLDDSGMPKDRFSAEMPDATLATLKIQPSEPRDSAVYFCTSGLGTGEAFFGQGTRLTVV.

With regard to this clonotype: This sequence is one base from a far larger clone and is likely a read error. The chain combines TRBV4-1 with TRBJ2-5, with D maybe TRBD2 (6 bases). Germline CDR1 and CDR2: MGHRA and YSYEKL. This CDR3 has 13 residues. The CDR3 here is CVSSRGGQETQYF. CDR3 coding DNA: TGCGTCAGCAGCCGCGGAGGGCAAGAGACCCAGTACTTC.

This chain uses TRBV6-6 with TRBJ1-1; D might be TRBD1 (5 bases). The CDR3 consists of 15 residues. V lost 3 bases, J lost 8 bases, and 19 bases lay in between. The germline CDR1 and CDR2 sequences are MNHNY and SVGAGI (reference sequence). The chain's CDR3 is CASSYQGFQYQEAFF. CDR3 nucleotides: TGTGCCAGCAGTTATCAGGGATTTCAGTATCAAGAAGCTTTCTTT.

This clonotype was seen only a few times. The germline gene is not matched at one end of the junction; a read error may be the cause. The rearrangement uses TRBV4-2 and TRBJ2-1; D ambiguous. The CDR3 sequence is 11 residues long. The germline V gene has CDR1 LGHNA and CDR2 YNFKEQ. The CDR3 DNA sequence: TGTGCCAGCAGCCGCCCCGATGAGCAGTCCTTC. Encoded protein: CASSRPDEQSF.

In the case of this clonotype: A junction end diverges from the germline sequence, so it may reflect a read error. The CDR3 here is CASSARRVSSYEQYF. CDR3 sequence (DNA): TGTGCCAGCAGCGCTAGACGGGTTAGCTCCTACGAGCAGTACTTT. The rearrangement uses TRBV11-2 and TRBJ2-7; D ambiguous. The CDR3 has 15 residues. CDR1 SGHAT and CDR2 FQNNGV come from the germline V gene.

The rearrangement uses TRBV11-2 and TRBJ2-1; 11 bases are a match to TRBD2. Trimming at V came to 5 bases and at J to 4 bases, leaving 31 bases not matched to a gene. This CDR3 contains 24 residues. Germline CDR1 and CDR2: SGHAT and FQNNGV. This CDR3 reads CASSPFGSNMPPGISGREYNEQFF. The DNA for the CDR3 is TGTGCCAGCAGCCCTTTTGGCAGTAATATGCCCCCAGGGATTAGCGGGAGGGAATACAATGAGCAGTTCTTC.

This clonotype was seen only a few times. A much more abundant neighbour one base away suggests this may be a read error. The CDR3 end shows no conserved phenylalanine or tryptophan, and so a read error is likely. The chain has TRBV29-1 and TRBJ2-2; weak D call: TRBD2 (6 bases). Germline assignment: CDR1 SQVTM and CDR2 ANQGSEA. V was clipped by 7 bases and J by 0 bases, with 12 bases between them. The length of the CDR3 is 14 residues. CDR3 residues: CSARTTTNTGELFI. For the CDR3, the DNA is TGCAGCGCCAGGACTACCACGAACACCGGGGAGCTGTTTATT.

The sample holds a few counts of this clonotype. The chain joins TRBV6-6 to TRBJ1-3; D possibly corresponds to TRBD1 (5 bases). Germline assignment: CDR1 MNHNY and CDR2 SVGAGI (reference sequence). V shed 4 bases and J shed 2 bases, with 18 bases lying between them. CDR3 length: 17 amino acids. CDR3 sequence reads: CASSSFPTGHTGNTIYF. In DNA form, the CDR3 reads TGTGCCAGCAGTTCATTTCCGACGGGGCATACTGGAAACACCATATATTTT.

This clonotype was seen a few times. The CDR3: CASSLDPGADTIYF. The CDR3 DNA reads TGTGCCAGCAGCTTAGATCCAGGGGCAGACACCATATATTTT. The chain combines TRBV11-2 with TRBJ1-3, with a tentative D call TRBD1 (6 bases). Trimming removed 0 bases from V and 8 bases from J, with 11 bases in between. Germline assignment: CDR1 SGHAT and CDR2 FQNNGV. The CDR3 covers 14 residues. Full variable domain (remainder filled in from reference TRBV11-2 and TRBJ1-3): EAGVAQSPRYKIIEKRQSVAFWCNPISGHATLYWYQQILGQGPKLLIQFQNNGVVDDSQLPKDRFSAERLKGVDSTLKIQPAKLEDSAVYLCASSLDPGADTIYFGEGSWLTVV.

As to this clonotype: A read error may produce the germline difference seen at one junction end. V usage is TRBV5-6 and J usage is TRBJ2-1; TRBD1 aligns across 10 bases. The CDR3 extends over 11 amino acids. Germline V gene data show CDR1 as SGHDT and CDR2 as YYEEEE. In nucleotides, the CDR3 is TGTGCCAACAGGCGACAGGGGGCGACTAACTTC. Residues: CANRRQGATNF.

This clonotype showed up many times. The chain employs TRBV29-1 and TRBJ2-2, with 10 positions matching TRBD2. Germline V lookup: CDR1 SQVTM, CDR2 ANQGSEA. With V trimmed by 6 bases and J by 4 bases, 2 bases remained unmatched. The CDR3 has 13 residues. CDR3 sequence (DNA): TGCAGCGTCAGGACTAGCGGCACCGGGGAGCTGTTTTTT. This codes for CSVRTSGTGELFF.